This T cell receptor (beta chain) emerged from a study of control samples from healthy donors and cancer patients. Germline CDR1 is SGHVS and CDR2 is FNYEAQ. CDR3 length equals 19 residues. Trimming pared 5 bases from V and 5 bases from J, leaving 25 bases between. The table came from immunoSEQ multiplex PCR; TCRdb's copy has only in-frame clones and leaves some out. In the table there are approximately 70,000 clones, just under 90% of which are singletons. The gene calls are TRBV7-6 and TRBJ2-6; unclear D gene. This TCR came from a man aged 55 to 70 with lung cancer. The sequencing sample was made of PBMCs. The CDR3 is CASSPWDESHKSRANVLTF. CDR3 in DNA: TGTGCCAGCAGCCCATGGGATGAATCTCACAAAAGTCGGGCCAACGTCCTGACTTTC.